This is a list of T cell receptor beta chains from one sample in a study of shared clonotypes between healthy human individuals. Data came from immunoSEQ multiplex PCR; TCRdb stores just in-frame clones and leaves some out. The sample holds about 2.2 million clones, just under 95% seen once. The sample taken for sequencing was naive CD8+ T cells from PBMCs. All receptors derive from a man aged 18 to 30 in good health. Some clones in this sample may be carry-over from other donors' samples. The CDR3 runs from the conserved cysteine through the conserved F or W. D genes are given only for firm matches. Some rows mark clone size as missing; the rest say once, few, many or name a class of expanded clone.

TRBV29-1,TRBD1,12,TRBJ1-1,few,CSVAGGFTEAFF,TGCAGCGTTGCAGGGGGTTTCACTGAAGCTTTCTTT
TRBV29-1,NA,12,TRBJ1-2,NA,CSVAGLQGGYTF,TGCAGCGTTGCGGGACTCCAGGGAGGCTACACCTTC
TRBV29-1,NA,13,TRBJ2-7,NA,CSVAPGQSYEQYF,TGCAGCGTTGCCCCCGGACAGTCCTACGAGCAGTACTTC
TRBV11-2,NA,14,TRBJ2-2,NA,CASSLGWATGELFF,TGTGCCAGCAGCTTAGGGTGGGCGACCGGGGAGCTGTTTTTT
TRBV4-1,TRBD2,16,TRBJ2-1,NA,CASSHAPSGGYNEQFF,TGCGCCAGCAGCCACGCCCCTAGCGGGGGATACAATGAGCAGTTCTTC
TRBV6-5,NA,13,TRBJ1-2,NA,CASSDSLITGYTF,TGTGCCAGCAGCGACTCCCTTATTACTGGCTACACCTTC
TRBV6-5,NA,15,TRBJ2-7,NA,CASSYSRVVPYEQYF,TGTGCCAGCAGTTACTCCAGGGTAGTTCCCTACGAGCAGTACTTC
TRBV29-1,TRBD1,12,TRBJ2-7,NA,CSAEDRGLEQYF,TGCAGCGCCGAGGACAGGGGGTTGGAGCAGTACTTC
TRBV2,NA,14,TRBJ2-7,NA,CASYLRVLNYEQYF,TGTGCCAGCTACCTCAGGGTTCTAAACTACGAGCAGTACTTC
TRBV6-1,TRBD2,15,TRBJ2-7,NA,CASSRVAGEAYEQYF,TGTGCCAGCAGCCGGGTAGCGGGAGAGGCCTACGAGCAGTACTTC
TRBV16,TRBD1,15,TRBJ1-2,NA,CASSPGTGEWYGYTF,TGTGCCAGCAGCCCCGGGACAGGGGAGTGGTATGGCTACACCTTC
TRBV2,NA,15,TRBJ2-1,NA,CASWATLISYNEQFF,TGTGCCAGCTGGGCGACGCTCATCTCCTACAATGAGCAGTTCTTC
TRBV7-6,NA,12,TRBJ1-2,NA,CASSPLVGGYTF,TGTGCCAGCAGCCCACTGGTCGGCGGCTACACCTTC
TRBV27,NA,14,TRBJ2-3,once,CASSNRASTDTQYF,TGTGCCAGCAGTAATCGAGCAAGCACAGATACGCAGTATTTT
TRBV10-2,NA,13,TRBJ2-7,NA,CATTPGDPYEQYF,TGCGCCACCACCCCCGGGGACCCCTACGAGCAGTACTTC
TRBV6-5,NA,13,TRBJ2-7,NA,CASSYSEGYEQYF,TGTGCCAGCAGTTACTCTGAGGGATACGAGCAGTACTTC
TRBV5-1,NA,17,TRBJ1-3,NA,CASSLDSHRTTGNTIYF,TGCGCCAGCAGCTTGGACAGCCACAGGACTACTGGAAACACCATATATTTT
TRBV5-4,NA,12,TRBJ2-1,NA,CASSGLGNEQFF,TGTGCCAGCAGCGGACTTGGAAATGAGCAGTTCTTC
TRBV28,TRBD2,15,TRBJ2-3,NA,CASSYAGLNTDTQYF,TGTGCCAGCAGTTACGCGGGACTAAACACAGATACGCAGTATTTT
TRBV13,NA,11,TRBJ2-2,once,CASSFGGELFF,TGTGCCAGCAGCTTCGGCGGGGAGCTGTTTTTT
TRBV7-9,TRBD1,14,TRBJ2-2,NA,CATSTGGVAGELFF,TGTGCCACTTCTACAGGGGGCGTTGCCGGGGAGCTGTTTTTT
TRBV5-1,TRBD2,13,TRBJ2-7,once,CASKSGLVNEQYF,TGCGCCAGTAAGTCGGGACTAGTGAACGAGCAGTACTTC
TRBV2,TRBD2,15,TRBJ2-2,once,CASTQLAENTGELFF,TGTGCCAGCACCCAGCTAGCGGAAAACACCGGGGAGCTGTTTTTT
TRBV4-3,NA,15,TRBJ2-7,NA,CASSQDSERAAEQYF,TGCGCCAGCAGCCAAGATAGTGAAAGGGCGGCCGAGCAGTACTTC
TRBV10-3,NA,16,TRBJ1-1,NA,CAISGRQRPRGDEAFF,TGTGCCATCAGCGGTCGCCAACGGCCGCGGGGTGATGAAGCTTTCTTT
TRBV30,NA,12,TRBJ1-1,few,CAWAPLNTEAFF,TGTGCCTGGGCCCCCCTGAACACTGAAGCTTTCTTT
TRBV27,NA,15,TRBJ2-1,NA,CASRIHQRAYNEQFF,TGTGCCAGCAGGATACACCAGCGGGCCTACAATGAGCAGTTCTTC
TRBV15,NA,15,TRBJ1-2,NA,CATSRDLGAKNGYTF,TGTGCCACCAGCAGAGATCTGGGGGCTAAGAATGGCTACACCTTC
TRBV7-2,NA,15,TRBJ2-1,NA,CASSLASDSYNEQFF,TGTGCCAGCAGCTTAGCATCGGACTCCTACAATGAGCAGTTCTTC
TRBV9,NA,15,TRBJ1-1,NA,CASSVGGGPNTEAFF,TGTGCCAGCAGCGTAGGCGGGGGCCCGAACACTGAAGCTTTCTTT
TRBV29-1,TRBD2,15,TRBJ2-1,NA,CSVDGLADSYNEQFF,TGCAGCGTTGATGGACTAGCGGACTCCTACAATGAGCAGTTCTTC
TRBV2,NA,11,TRBJ1-1,few,CASPRDTEAFF,TGTGCCAGCCCCAGAGACACTGAAGCTTTCTTT
TRBV5-5,NA,16,TRBJ2-7,once,CASSWGGGLFSNEQYF,TGTGCCAGCAGCTGGGGAGGGGGCCTATTTTCGAACGAGCAGTACTTC
TRBV10-3,TRBD1,15,TRBJ2-5,NA,CAISEPGQPQETQYF,TGTGCCATCAGTGAGCCGGGACAGCCCCAAGAGACCCAGTACTTC
TRBV7-8,TRBD2,16,TRBJ2-7,NA,CASSSSGLAGAYEQYF,TGTGCCAGCAGCTCTTCCGGGCTAGCGGGAGCCTACGAGCAGTACTTC
TRBV21-1,NA,17,TRBJ1-5,NA,CASSKPPEETVGQPQHF,TGTGCCAGCAGCAAACCCCCCGAGGAAACAGTAGGGCAGCCCCAGCATTTT
TRBV28,NA,13,TRBJ2-3,NA,CASRVGPTDTQYF,TGTGCCAGCCGTGTTGGGCCAACAGATACGCAGTATTTT
TRBV7-9,NA,15,TRBJ2-3,NA,CASSPRTHPTDTQYF,TGTGCCAGCAGCCCGCGGACCCACCCCACAGATACGCAGTATTTT